This TCR beta chain was sequenced during a study of T cell repertoires in cytomegalovirus infection. Study at large: Well-studied HLA-B-restricted CMV epitopes were used in the study alongside recently identified HLA-C-restricted ones. Shared public TCR beta signatures pointed to both CMV infection and a matching HLA type.

Study conclusions and caveats: Pooled public TCR beta family frequency picked out CMV carriers with the relevant HLA. CMV-specific TCR beta clonotypes restricted by HLA-C were the ones dominating the ex vivo response.

The V and J ends lost 0 bases and 12 bases respectively, with 14 bases between them. This CDR3 has 13 amino acids. The germline V gene has CDR1 SGHAT and CDR2 FQDESV (reference sequence). Ten or more counts support this clonotype. Its antigen is not identified. One entry per CDR3 protein results from TCRdb running MiXCR on the reads. The sample yields about a million distinct CDR3 sequences, under 40% seen once. This TCR derives from a human donor in good health (CMV status not recorded). Some clones in this sample may be carry-over from other donors' samples. The chain uses TRBV11-1 and TRBJ1-1; no clear D gene. The sequencing used cultured CD8+ T cells from PBMCs, collected from culture after CMV antigen stimulation. DNA for the CDR3: TGTGCCAGCAGCTTAGCCCCCCGACCGGGGACTTTCTTT. Residues: CASSLAPRPGTFF.